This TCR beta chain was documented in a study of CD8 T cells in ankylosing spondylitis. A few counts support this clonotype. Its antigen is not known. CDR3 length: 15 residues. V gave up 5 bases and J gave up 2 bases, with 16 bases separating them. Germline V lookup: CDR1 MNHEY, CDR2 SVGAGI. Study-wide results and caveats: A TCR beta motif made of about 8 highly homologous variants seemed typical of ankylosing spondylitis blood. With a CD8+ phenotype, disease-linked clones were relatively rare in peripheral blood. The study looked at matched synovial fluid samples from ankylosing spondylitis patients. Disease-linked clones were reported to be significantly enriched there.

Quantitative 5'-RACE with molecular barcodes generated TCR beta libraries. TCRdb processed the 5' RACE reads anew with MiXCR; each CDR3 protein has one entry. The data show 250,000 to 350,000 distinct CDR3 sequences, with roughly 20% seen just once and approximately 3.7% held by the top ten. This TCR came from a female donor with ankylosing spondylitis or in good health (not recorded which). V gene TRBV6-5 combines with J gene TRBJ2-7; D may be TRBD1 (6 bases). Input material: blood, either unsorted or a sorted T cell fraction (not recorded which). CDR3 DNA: TGTGCCAGCAGTCGCCAAGACAGGAATACCTACGAGCAGTACTTC. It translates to CASSRQDRNTYEQYF.